This T cell receptor beta chain was recovered during a study of cytomegalovirus exposure and HLA in healthy donors. Study-wide findings and caveats: Presence/absence analyses supposed approximately even sequencing depth among donors.

The PCR ran on 60 Vbeta and 13 Jbeta primers. Method: immunoSEQ multiplex PCR; TCRdb's copy keeps in-frame clones and lacks some. The data hold 150,000 to 200,000 clones, with over 75% observed a single time. As for this clone: Its antigen is still unknown.

V lost 4 bases and J lost 4; bases outside the gene matches: 13. Germline CDR1 and CDR2: SGHNT and YYREEE (reference sequence). The CDR3 runs 18 residues. The sample consisted of PBMCs. The receptor was derived from a woman in her forties or fifties in good health and CMV-seronegative. The chain joins TRBV5-4 to TRBJ2-1; 11 bases match TRBD2. CDR3 loop: CASSGAGGLAGGYNEQFF. CDR3 DNA: TGTGCCAGCAGCGGCGCGGGAGGGTTAGCGGGGGGGTACAATGAGCAGTTCTTC.